This T cell receptor beta chain stems from a study of cytomegalovirus exposure and HLA in healthy donors. Looking at the study overall: Roughly 80 million unique TCRs from HLA-typed donors were held in an early data release.

Study-wide results and limits: Productive rates of about 87% or about 30% were seen for most TCR beta V segments in an earlier analysis.

The PCR contained 60 Vbeta and 13 Jbeta primers. Produced via immunoSEQ multiplex PCR; TCRdb's table is partial and in-frame only. The data contain roughly 110,000 clones, about 75% of them singletons. Trimming took off 2 bases at V and 1 base at J, with 8 bases between the two ends. Per the germline V gene, CDR1 is MGHDK and CDR2 is SYGVNS. CDR3 length: 15 residues. For this clone: Its specificity is unknown.

This receptor was obtained from a male donor in good health and CMV-seropositive. Sequenced material: PBMCs. The rearrangement joins TRBV25-1 to TRBJ1-4; D uncertain. The CDR3 nucleotides are TGTGCCAGCAGTGAACCGAGACTAACTAATGAAAAACTGTTTTTT. This translates into CASSEPRLTNEKLFF.